One and the same sample provided the 27 T cell receptor beta chains below, sequenced in a study of blood T cell repertoires in COVID-19. TCRdb's table, derived via immunoSEQ multiplex PCR, lists solely in-frame clones and lacks some. The table lists 300,000 or so clones, approximately 88% of them singletons, with approximately 7.2% in the top ten. The sequenced sample was peripheral blood. All receptors derive from a woman aged 25 to 39 who had recovered from COVID-19.

The chain recombines TRBV7-9 with TRBJ2-5; 9 bases map to TRBD1. Germline CDR1 reads SEHNR; CDR2 reads FQNEAQ (reference sequence). CDR3 length: 13 residues. V lost 10 bases and J lost 3; bases outside the gene matches: 6. The CDR3 sequence is CAITRDREETQYF. The CDR3 DNA reads TGTGCCATAACCCGGGACAGGGAAGAGACCCAGTACTTC.

The rearrangement joins TRBV27 to TRBJ1-1, with D tentatively TRBD1 (6 bases). The V end lost 2 bases, the J end lost 1 base, and 8 bases lay between the germline ends. The CDR3 sequence is 14 residues long. Germline V CDR1 and CDR2: MNHEY, SMNVEV (reference sequence). DNA of the CDR3: TGTGCCAGCAGTTTAAGGACAGCGAACACTGAAGCTTTCTTT. Translating it yields CASSLRTANTEAFF.

This clone was seen once. The chain joins TRBV4-2 to TRBJ2-7; TRBD2 aligns across 8 bases. The V gene end was trimmed by 2 bases and the J gene end by 0 bases; junction bases not matched to a gene: 6. The germline CDR1 and CDR2 sequences are LGHNA and YNFKEQ. The CDR3 runs to 16 residues. CDR3 amino acids: CASSQSSGGSSYEQYF. CDR3 coding DNA: TGTGCCAGCAGCCAATCCAGCGGGGGCAGCTCCTACGAGCAGTACTTC.

V and J are TRBV6-5 and TRBJ1-1; D is undetermined. The CDR3 is made up of 13 amino acids. Trimming cost V 5 bases and J 1 base, with 8 bases left between them. Germline V gene lookup returns CDR1 MNHEY and CDR2 SVGAGI. CDR3 nucleotide sequence: TGTGCCAGCAGTCGACGGGAGAACACTGAAGCTTTCTTT. Protein product: CASSRRENTEAFF.

The chain recombines TRBV15 with TRBJ1-4, with 10 bases identical to TRBD1. The CDR3 totals 15 residues. Trimming removed 1 base from V and 6 bases from J; junction bases left unmatched: 2. CDR1 and CDR2 (germline): LNHNV, YYDKDF (reference sequence). The CDR3 sequence: CATSRVGTGDEKLFF. In DNA form, the CDR3 reads TGTGCCACCAGCAGAGTTGGGACAGGGGATGAAAAACTGTTTTTT.

This chain uses TRBV10-3 with TRBJ1-2; D not certain. The CDR3 sequence is 14 residues long. Trimming removed 0 bases from V and 4 bases from J, with 9 bases in between. Germline V gene data show CDR1 as ENHRY and CDR2 as SYGVKD. As DNA, the CDR3 is TGTGCCATCAGTGAGTCGGCGGGCCCCTATGGCTACACCTTC. It encodes CAISESAGPYGYTF.

Here the CDR3 reads CASSLSRVGDYVGNYGYTF. In DNA form, the CDR3 reads TGTGCCAGCAGTTTATCTAGGGTCGGGGATTACGTCGGAAACTATGGCTACACCTTC. The V gene is TRBV27, the J gene TRBJ1-2, with no clear D. Germline CDR1 MNHEY, CDR2 SMNVEV (reference sequence). V gave up 0 bases and J gave up 2 bases, with 22 bases separating them. This CDR3 is 19 amino acids long.

The count of this clone is one. The rearrangement links TRBV19 to TRBJ2-3; D perhaps matches TRBD1 (5 bases). The CDR3 totals 16 residues. V shed 6 bases and J shed 4 bases, with 20 bases lying between them. CDR1 and CDR2 (germline): LNHDA, SQIVND (reference sequence). Written as DNA, the CDR3 is TGTGCCAGTAGGGGAAATGCAGGGATTTGGTCAGATACGCAGTATTTT. Translation gives CASRGNAGIWSDTQYF.

The V gene is TRBV5-6, the J gene TRBJ1-5; D unclear. The CDR3 has 14 amino acids. V lost 4 bases and J lost 4, with 12 bases in between. Germline CDR1 is SGHDT and CDR2 is YYEEEE. CDR3: CASSHITENQPQHF. Written as DNA, the CDR3 is TGTGCCAGCAGCCATATAACAGAAAATCAGCCCCAGCATTTT.

A single count supports this clone. This rearrangement joins TRBV3-1 (or the pseudogene TRBV3-2) to TRBJ1-1; no reliable D call. The CDR3 is 15 residues long. Germline V gene data show CDR1 as LGHDT and CDR2 as YNNKEL (reference sequence). With 0 bases removed from V and 7 bases from J, the gap between germline ends came to 15 bases. The CDR3 loop is CASSQDLGAHIEAFF. The CDR3 nucleotides read TGTGCCAGCAGCCAAGATCTGGGAGCCCATATTGAAGCTTTCTTT.

This clone was counted a single time. This chain connects TRBV20-1 to TRBJ2-3; TRBD1 matches 7 bases. Looked up from germline, CDR1 is DFQATT and CDR2 is SNEGSKA (reference sequence). The ends lost 3 bases at V and 0 bases at J; junction bases unmatched: 9. The CDR3 is 16 amino acids. CDR3 DNA: TGCAGTGCTAGTCCTCCCGGGACAGCTAGCACAGATACGCAGTATTTT. Its protein product is CSASPPGTASTDTQYF.

The rearrangement joins TRBV19 to TRBJ2-7; 9 nucleotides line up with TRBD2. The CDR3 has 15 amino acids. Germline V gene lookup returns CDR1 LNHDA and CDR2 SQIVND (reference sequence). The J segment lost 3 bases and the V segment lost 3 bases, leaving 6 bases of the junction unmatched. The CDR3: CASSISGGPFYEQYF. As DNA, the CDR3 is TGTGCCAGTAGTATTAGCGGGGGCCCCTTCTACGAGCAGTACTTC.

This clone turned up a few times. The genes are TRBV28 and TRBJ2-1; 13 bases align to TRBD2. The CDR3 spans 14 residues. The J segment lost 12 bases and the V segment lost 6 bases, leaving 8 bases of the junction unmatched. Germline CDR1 and CDR2: MDHEN and SYDVKM. CDR3 DNA: TGTGCCAGCAGCGGACTAGCGGGGGTATCCACGCAGTTCTTC. Residues: CASSGLAGVSTQFF.

The rearrangement joins TRBV6-5 to TRBJ1-5; D not resolved. V was cut by 6 bases and J by 8 bases, with 14 bases left in between. This CDR3 is built from 13 residues. From germline, CDR1 is MNHEY and CDR2 SVGAGI. CDR3 sequence: CASSSTGGEPQHF. The DNA of the CDR3 is TGTGCCAGCAGCTCAACCGGAGGTGAGCCCCAGCATTTT.

The chain joins TRBV9 to TRBJ2-5; perhaps TRBD1 as D (6 bases). The CDR3 covers 15 residues. V was pared by 0 bases and J by 2 bases, with 11 bases between. The germline V gene encodes CDR1 SGDLS and CDR2 YYNGEE. The CDR3 coding sequence is TGTGCCAGCAGCGTAGGGCAGGGGCCTCAAGAGACCCAGTACTTC. Its translation: CASSVGQGPQETQYF.

The rearrangement joins TRBV3-1 (or the pseudogene TRBV3-2) to TRBJ2-2; D may be TRBD1 (6 bases). Trimming cost V 1 base and J 6 bases, with 9 bases left between them. This CDR3 is built from 14 residues. Germline CDR1 and CDR2: LGHDT and YNNKEL (reference sequence). CDR3 region: CASSQADRPGELFF. The CDR3 coding sequence is TGTGCCAGCAGCCAAGCGGACAGACCCGGGGAGCTGTTTTTT.

The V call is TRBV9, the J call TRBJ2-5, with a possible D match to TRBD2 (5 bases). V lost 0 bases and J lost 2, with 8 bases in between. Per germline, CDR1 SGDLS and CDR2 YYNGEE. The CDR3 runs 14 residues. This CDR3 reads CASSVGPGQETQYF. The CDR3 DNA reads TGTGCCAGCAGCGTAGGGCCGGGGCAAGAGACCCAGTACTTC. The full variable domain, completed using reference TRBV9 and TRBJ2-5, is DSGVTQTPKHLITATGQRVTLRCSPRSGDLSVYWYQQSLDQGLQFLIQYYNGEERAKGNILERFSAQQFPDLHSELNLSSLELGDSALYFCASSVGPGQETQYFGPGTRLLVL.

V gene TRBV5-3 combines with J gene TRBJ1-1, with 9 bases that match TRBD1. TRBV5-3 is annotated as an ORF whose role is uncertain. CDR3 size: 15 residues. With V trimmed by 8 bases and J by 8 bases, 16 bases remained unmatched. The CDR3 nucleotides read TGTGCCAGCGCCCCCGACAGGGGGAGTGGGGAGGAAGCTTTCTTT. Amino acid sequence: CASAPDRGSGEEAFF.

V gene TRBV19 combines with J gene TRBJ2-6, with 7 bases aligning to TRBD2. Germline lookup yields CDR1 LNHDA and CDR2 SQIVND (reference sequence). The trim removed 3 bases at V and 2 bases at J, leaving 16 bases unmatched. The CDR3 is made up of 20 amino acids. CDR3 amino acids: CASSMRTRSGPVPGANVLTF. CDR3 nucleotide sequence: TGTGCCAGTAGTATGAGGACTAGATCGGGCCCCGTCCCTGGGGCCAACGTCCTGACTTTC.

The chain has TRBV29-1 and TRBJ1-1; D may be TRBD1 (5 bases). Trimming pared 5 bases from V and 5 bases from J, leaving 21 bases between. This CDR3 has 15 residues. Germline values: CDR1 SQVTM, CDR2 ANQGSEA. The CDR3 loop is CSVTDGVLGLTEAFF. CDR3 DNA: TGCAGCGTTACTGATGGGGTGTTGGGGCTGACTGAAGCTTTCTTT.

CDR3 DNA: TGCGCCAGCAGCTTGGCCGCGGCCGTAGCCTACGAGCAGTACTTC. Translated, it gives CASSLAAAVAYEQYF. V and J are TRBV5-1 and TRBJ2-7; D gene uncertain. The CDR3 runs 15 residues. Trimming removed 0 bases from V and 2 bases from J, with 12 bases in between. Germline loops: CDR1 SGHRS, CDR2 YFSETQ.

This clone was seen just once. The rearrangement links TRBV11-2 to TRBJ1-1; a possible D gene is TRBD1 (5 bases). From germline, CDR1 is SGHAT and CDR2 FQNNGV. Deletions cut 3 bases from V and 11 bases from J, with 10 bases between. The CDR3 sequence is 11 residues long. The CDR3 is CASSFGGNAFF. CDR3 in DNA: TGTGCCAGCAGCTTCGGGGGGAACGCTTTCTTT.

The table lists this clone with a few counts. The V and J genes are TRBV4-1 and TRBJ1-4; a possible D gene is TRBD1 (6 bases). V gave up 1 base and J gave up 2 bases, with 17 bases separating them. This CDR3 has 18 residues. Per the germline V gene, CDR1 is MGHRA and CDR2 is YSYEKL. CDR3 bases: TGCGCCAGCAGCCAAGGTCCCAGGGGTTTCGGCACTAATGAAAAACTGTTTTTT. Protein sequence: CASSQGPRGFGTNEKLFF.

This chain links TRBV30 with TRBJ1-1; a possible D gene is TRBD1 (5 bases). The length of the CDR3 is 14 residues. Per germline, CDR1 GTSNPN and CDR2 SVGIG (reference sequence). Between the trimmed V and J ends, which lost 4 bases and 4 bases, there was a span of 16 bases. The CDR3 DNA sequence: TGTGCCTGGATAACTTTTGACAGAACCACTGAAGCTTTCTTT. Amino acids: CAWITFDRTTEAFF.

This chain uses TRBV7-7 with TRBJ2-5; 12 nucleotides align to TRBD2. V was pared by 4 bases and J by 4 bases, with 7 bases of the junction left unmatched. Germline CDR1 is SSHAT and CDR2 is FNYEAQ (reference sequence). The CDR3 is made up of 16 amino acids. CDR3 sequence: CASSSRLAGDRETQYF. The CDR3 DNA sequence: TGTGCCAGCAGCTCCCGACTAGCGGGGGATCGAGAGACCCAGTACTTC.

V and J are TRBV6-4 and TRBJ1-5; maybe TRBD1 (5 bases). Trimming shortened V by 6 bases and J by 2 bases, and 14 bases separated the two germline ends. Germline V gene sequence: CDR1 MRHNA, CDR2 SNTAGT. The CDR3 covers 15 residues. CDR3 in amino acids: CASRADSRGNQPQHF. CDR3 nucleotides: TGTGCCAGCAGGGCAGACAGCCGGGGCAATCAGCCCCAGCATTTT.

V gene TRBV29-1 combines with J gene TRBJ2-2; tentatively, D is TRBD1 (5 bases). The CDR3 spans 14 residues. The ends were cut back, 5 bases at V and 1 base at J, with 11 bases in the middle. Germline V lookup: CDR1 SQVTM, CDR2 ANQGSEA. CDR3 DNA: TGCAGCGTTCGGATGGGGCTGAACACCGGGGAGCTGTTTTTT. Encoded protein: CSVRMGLNTGELFF.